Listed below are T cell receptor beta chains from one sample, sequenced in a study of cytomegalovirus exposure and HLA in healthy donors. The method was immunoSEQ multiplex PCR; TCRdb's version includes in-frame clones alone and lacks a portion of them. In the table there are about 130,000 clones, roughly 80% of which are singletons. Sequences were obtained from PBMCs. The receptor set was obtained from a man between 18 and 29 years old in good health and CMV-seropositive. CDR3s leave out the opening cysteine and the closing phenylalanine or tryptophan. D genes are given only for firm matches.

V	J	D	CDR3
TRBV7-2	TRBJ2-5	TRBD2	ASSLVLAGGETQY
TRBV9	TRBJ2-5	TRBD1	ASSATGARRETQY
TRBV7-9	TRBJ1-2	-	ASSLDSSSYGYT
TRBV5-1	TRBJ2-1	-	ASSARLAEHEQF
TRBV6-1	TRBJ2-2	-	AIDTSNTGELF
TRBV5-1	TRBJ2-1	-	ASSSDSPHYNEQF
TRBV7-2	TRBJ2-5	-	ASSFPAGETQY
TRBV1	TRBJ1-5	-	TSSQPNPPQGRSKHQPQH
TRBV19	TRBJ2-7	-	ASSMVAGESTYEQY
TRBV9	TRBJ2-5	-	ASSDGGMETQY
TRBV27	TRBJ2-1	TRBD2	ASSSQAGSSYNEQF
TRBV6-5	TRBJ2-2	TRBD2	ASSTVGGRVGELF
TRBV6-1	TRBJ2-7	TRBD1	AGSGTGSYEQY
TRBV5-1	TRBJ2-5	-	ASSRGVMETQY
TRBV27	TRBJ2-1	TRBD2	ASSSLGGRGALFPF
TRBV7-2	TRBJ2-3	TRBD2	ASSFGSGAADTQY
TRBV27	TRBJ1-4	-	ASSLRVGQNNEKLF
TRBV18	TRBJ2-3	-	ASSPRMAVREDTQY
TRBV10-3	TRBJ1-5	TRBD1	AIRPGGYSNQPQH
TRBV6-5	TRBJ1-2	-	ASSTTRWSGYT
TRBV30	TRBJ2-5	-	AWREGGGGETQY
TRBV2	TRBJ2-7	-	ASRQPGHPLEQY
TRBV6-1	TRBJ2-1	-	ASSEGGGQFEQF
TRBV30	-	TRBD2	AWSLAVSYEQY
TRBV5-1	TRBJ1-1	TRBD1	ASSFTGAEAF
TRBV5-4	TRBJ1-1	-	ASSFPRGGTEAF
TRBV4-2	TRBJ2-1	-	ASSQGLLTHEQF
TRBV7-2	TRBJ2-5	-	ASSSRETQY
TRBV7-6	TRBJ2-7	TRBD1	ASSLGTGAREQY